The 3 T cell receptor beta chains presented below share a single source sample, sequenced in a study of blood T cell repertoires in COVID-19. Produced via immunoSEQ multiplex PCR; TCRdb's table is partial and in-frame only. The table lists 83,000 or so clones, about 76% of them singletons. Sample: peripheral blood. The receptors stem from an elderly woman with acute or convalescent COVID-19.

As to this clone: Distinct nucleotide sequences in the sample also encode this CDR3. The genes are TRBV6-4 and TRBJ2-1, with TRBD1 identical over 9 bases. The germline gives CDR1 MRHNA, CDR2 SNTAGT. The CDR3 loop spans 13 amino acids. V shed 6 bases and J 6 bases; nucleotides not matched to a gene: 3. The CDR3 loop reads CASRQTGGNEQFF. CDR3 nucleotides: TGTGCCAGCAGGCAGACAGGGGGCAATGAGCAGTTCTTC.

Details on this clone: Additional DNA sequences in this sample encode the identical CDR3. The genes are TRBV3-1 (or the pseudogene TRBV3-2) and TRBJ1-5; a weak D match, TRBD1 (6 bases). Per germline, CDR1 LGHDT and CDR2 YNNKEL (reference sequence). CDR3 size: 14 residues. Trimming cost V 0 bases and J 4 bases, with 7 bases left between them. The CDR3 loop reads CASSQEGGNQPQHF. In DNA, the CDR3 is TGTGCCAGCAGCCAAGAAGGGGGTAATCAGCCCCAGCATTTT.

This clone was observed a handful of times. The chain joins TRBV30 to TRBJ2-4; 7 bases agree with TRBD2. This CDR3 is 18 amino acids long. The trim removed 2 bases at V and 8 bases at J, leaving 21 bases unmatched. Germline V gene lookup returns CDR1 GTSNPN and CDR2 SVGIG (reference sequence). For the CDR3, the DNA is TGTGCCTGGAGTCGTTTGGGAAGTGGGGGGGGGAGCCAGGACATTCAGTACTTC. Encoded protein: CAWSRLGSGGGSQDIQYF. Combining the CDR3 with reference TRBV30 and TRBJ2-4 gives the whole variable domain SQTIHQWPATLVQPVGSPLSLECTVEGTSNPNLYWYRQAAGRGLQLLFYSVGIGQISSEVPQNLSASRPQDRQFILSSKKLLLSDSGFYLCAWSRLGSGGGSQDIQYFGAGTRLSVL.